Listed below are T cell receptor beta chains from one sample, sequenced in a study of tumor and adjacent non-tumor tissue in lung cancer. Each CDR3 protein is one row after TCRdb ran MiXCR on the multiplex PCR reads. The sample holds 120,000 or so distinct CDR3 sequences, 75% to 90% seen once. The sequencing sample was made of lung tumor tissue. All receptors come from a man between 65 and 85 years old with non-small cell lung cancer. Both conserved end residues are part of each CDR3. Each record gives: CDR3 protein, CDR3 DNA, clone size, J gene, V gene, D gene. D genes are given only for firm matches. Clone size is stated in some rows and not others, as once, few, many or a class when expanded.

CDR3 protein: CASSLGTGNPPLHF; CDR3 DNA: TGTGCCAGCAGTCTCGGGACAGGGAACCCACCACTCCACTTT; clone size: -; J gene: TRBJ1-6; V gene: TRBV11-3; D gene: TRBD1
CDR3 protein: CASSPRQGVYDQYF; CDR3 DNA: TGTGCCAGCAGCCCCCGACAAGGGGTCTACGATCAGTACTTC; clone size: -; J gene: TRBJ2-7; V gene: TRBV21-1; D gene: -
CDR3 protein: CASSLAGWGNEQYF; CDR3 DNA: TGCGCCAGCAGCTTGGCCGGTTGGGGCAACGAGCAGTACTTC; clone size: many; J gene: TRBJ2-7; V gene: TRBV5-1; D gene: -
CDR3 protein: CASNSTWEAGYEQNF; CDR3 DNA: TGTGCCAGCAATTCTACCTGGGAGGCGGGCTACGAGCAGAACTTC; clone size: -; J gene: TRBJ2-7; V gene: TRBV12-3/TRBV12-4; D gene: -
CDR3 protein: CASNRTVPGNTIYF; CDR3 DNA: TGTGCCAGCAACAGGACGGTCCCAGGAAACACCATATATTTT; clone size: -; J gene: TRBJ1-3; V gene: TRBV6-5; D gene: -
CDR3 protein: CASGRGGPGINEQFF; CDR3 DNA: TGTGCTAGCGGTCGGGGTGGGCCAGGGATCAATGAGCAGTTTTTC; clone size: -; J gene: TRBJ2-1; V gene: TRBV6-2/TRBV6-3; D gene: -
CDR3 protein: CSVEDSGQGSGYNF; CDR3 DNA: TGCAGTGTTGAAGATAGTGGACAGGGAAGTGGCTACAACTTC; clone size: -; J gene: TRBJ1-2; V gene: TRBV29-1; D gene: TRBD1
CDR3 protein: CASSLAGGQDTGKLFF; CDR3 DNA: TGTGCCAGCAGTCTCGCAGGGGGGCAAGACACCGGGAAGCTGTTTTTT; clone size: -; J gene: TRBJ2-2; V gene: TRBV12-3/TRBV12-4; D gene: -
CDR3 protein: CASSPAAGVAGEIQYF; CDR3 DNA: TGTGCCAGCAGCCCTGCGGCAGGGGTCGCAGGAGAGATCCAGTACTTC; clone size: few; J gene: TRBJ2-5; V gene: TRBV12-3/TRBV12-4; D gene: -
CDR3 protein: CVSSRTDSLSNQPQHF; CDR3 DNA: TGCGTCAGCAGCCGAACGGACAGCCTTAGCAATCAACCCCAGCATTTT; clone size: -; J gene: TRBJ1-5; V gene: TRBV4-1; D gene: -
CDR3 protein: CASSTGTGGYTQYF; CDR3 DNA: TGCGCCAGCAGCACCGGGACAGGGGGATATACGCAGTATTTT; clone size: many; J gene: TRBJ2-3; V gene: TRBV5-1; D gene: TRBD1